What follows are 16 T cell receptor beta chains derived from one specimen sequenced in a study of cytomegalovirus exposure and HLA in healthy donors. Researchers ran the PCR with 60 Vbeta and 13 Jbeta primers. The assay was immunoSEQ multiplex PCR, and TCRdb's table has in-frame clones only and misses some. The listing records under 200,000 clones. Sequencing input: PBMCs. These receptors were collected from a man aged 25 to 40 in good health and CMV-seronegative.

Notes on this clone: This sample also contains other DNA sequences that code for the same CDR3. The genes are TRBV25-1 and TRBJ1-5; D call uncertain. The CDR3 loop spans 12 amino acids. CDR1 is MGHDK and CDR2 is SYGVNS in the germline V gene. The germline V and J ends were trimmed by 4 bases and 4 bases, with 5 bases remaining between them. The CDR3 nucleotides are TGTGCCAGCAGTGGGCCTAATCAGCCCCAGCATTTT. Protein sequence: CASSGPNQPQHF.

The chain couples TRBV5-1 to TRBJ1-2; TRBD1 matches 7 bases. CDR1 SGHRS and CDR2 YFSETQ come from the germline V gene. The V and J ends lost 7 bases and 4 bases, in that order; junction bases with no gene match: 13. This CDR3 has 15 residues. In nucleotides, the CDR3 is TGCGCCAGCCACGACAGGGATCCATCCGGCTATGGCTACACCTTC. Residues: CASHDRDPSGYGYTF.

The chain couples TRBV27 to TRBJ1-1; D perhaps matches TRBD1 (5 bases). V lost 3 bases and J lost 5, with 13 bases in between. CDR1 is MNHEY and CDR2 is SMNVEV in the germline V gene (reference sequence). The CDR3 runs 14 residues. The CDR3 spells CASSLGDAGTEAFF. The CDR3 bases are TGTGCCAGCAGTTTGGGGGATGCGGGAACTGAAGCTTTCTTT.

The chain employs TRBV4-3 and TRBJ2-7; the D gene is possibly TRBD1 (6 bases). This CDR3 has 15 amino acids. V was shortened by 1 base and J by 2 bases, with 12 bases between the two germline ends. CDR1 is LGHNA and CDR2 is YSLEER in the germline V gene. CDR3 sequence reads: CASSQVFGQTYEQYF. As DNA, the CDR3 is TGCGCCAGCAGCCAAGTATTCGGACAGACCTACGAGCAGTACTTC.

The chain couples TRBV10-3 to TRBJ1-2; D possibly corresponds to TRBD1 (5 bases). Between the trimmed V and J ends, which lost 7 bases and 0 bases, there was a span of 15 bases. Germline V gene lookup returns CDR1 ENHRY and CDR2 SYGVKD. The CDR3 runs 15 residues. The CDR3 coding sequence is TGTGCCATCAACCCCCGGGGGGGTCCTAACTATGGCTACACCTTC. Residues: CAINPRGGPNYGYTF.

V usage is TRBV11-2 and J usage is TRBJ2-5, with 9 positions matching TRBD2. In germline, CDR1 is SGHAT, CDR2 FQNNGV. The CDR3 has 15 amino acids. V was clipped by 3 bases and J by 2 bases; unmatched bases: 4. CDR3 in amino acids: CASSFTTSGQETQYF. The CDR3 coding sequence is TGTGCCAGCAGCTTTACGACTAGCGGACAAGAGACCCAGTACTTC.

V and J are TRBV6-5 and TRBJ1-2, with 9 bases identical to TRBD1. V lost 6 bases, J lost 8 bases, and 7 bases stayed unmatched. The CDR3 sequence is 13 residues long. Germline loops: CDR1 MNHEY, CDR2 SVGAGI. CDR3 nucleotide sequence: TGTGCCAGCAGCCCGACAGGGGGAGGCGGCTACACCTTC. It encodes CASSPTGGGGYTF.

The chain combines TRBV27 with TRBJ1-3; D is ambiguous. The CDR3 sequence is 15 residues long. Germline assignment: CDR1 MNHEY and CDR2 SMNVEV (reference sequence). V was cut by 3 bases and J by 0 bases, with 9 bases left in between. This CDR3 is CASSFTGSSGNTIYF. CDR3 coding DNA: TGTGCCAGCAGTTTTACGGGGAGCTCTGGAAACACCATATATTTT.

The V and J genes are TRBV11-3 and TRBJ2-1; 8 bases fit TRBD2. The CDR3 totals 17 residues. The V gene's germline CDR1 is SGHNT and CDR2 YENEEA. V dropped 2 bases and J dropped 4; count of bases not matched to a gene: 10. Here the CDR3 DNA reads TGTGCCAGCAGCTTAAGTTACTCGGCGGGAGGTTACAATGAGCAGTTCTTC. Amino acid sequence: CASSLSYSAGGYNEQFF.

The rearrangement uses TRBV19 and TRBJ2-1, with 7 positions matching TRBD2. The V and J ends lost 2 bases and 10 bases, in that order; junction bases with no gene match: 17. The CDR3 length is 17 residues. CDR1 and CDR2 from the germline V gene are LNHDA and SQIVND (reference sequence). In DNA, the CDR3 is TGTGCCAGTAGTATACGCACCTGGGCTAGCGGTGGTGGGGAGCAGTTCTTC. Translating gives CASSIRTWASGGGEQFF. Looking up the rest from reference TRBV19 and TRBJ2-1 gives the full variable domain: DGGITQSPKYLFRKEGQNVTLSCEQNLNHDAMYWYRQDPGQGLRLIYYSQIVNDFQKGDIAEGYSVSREKKESFPLTVTSAQKNPTAFYLCASSIRTWASGGGEQFFGPGTRLTVL.

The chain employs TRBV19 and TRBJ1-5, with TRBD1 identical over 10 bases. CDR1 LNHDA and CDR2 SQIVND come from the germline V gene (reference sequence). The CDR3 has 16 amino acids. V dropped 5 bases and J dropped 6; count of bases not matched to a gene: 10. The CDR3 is CASSPRTGGVVQPQHF. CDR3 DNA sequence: TGTGCCAGTAGTCCCCGGACAGGGGGTGTTGTTCAGCCCCAGCATTTT.

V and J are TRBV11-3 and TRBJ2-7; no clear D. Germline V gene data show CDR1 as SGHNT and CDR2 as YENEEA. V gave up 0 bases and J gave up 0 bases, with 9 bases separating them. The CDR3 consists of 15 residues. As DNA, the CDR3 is TGTGCCAGCAGCTTAGATCTGGGCAGCTCCTACGAGCAGTACTTC. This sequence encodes CASSLDLGSSYEQYF.

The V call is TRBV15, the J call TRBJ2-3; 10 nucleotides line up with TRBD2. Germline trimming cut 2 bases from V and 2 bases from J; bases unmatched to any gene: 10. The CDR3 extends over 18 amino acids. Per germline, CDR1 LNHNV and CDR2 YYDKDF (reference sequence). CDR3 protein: CATSRSSILAGVTDTQYF. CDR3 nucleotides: TGTGCCACCAGCAGATCCTCAATCCTAGCGGGGGTCACAGATACGCAGTATTTT.

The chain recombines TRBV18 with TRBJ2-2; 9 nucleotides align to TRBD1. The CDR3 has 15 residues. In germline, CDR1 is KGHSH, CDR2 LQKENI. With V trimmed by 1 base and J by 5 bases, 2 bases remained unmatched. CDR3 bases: TGTGCCAGCTCACCACAAGGACAGGGGACCGGGGAGCTGTTTTTT. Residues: CASSPQGQGTGELFF.

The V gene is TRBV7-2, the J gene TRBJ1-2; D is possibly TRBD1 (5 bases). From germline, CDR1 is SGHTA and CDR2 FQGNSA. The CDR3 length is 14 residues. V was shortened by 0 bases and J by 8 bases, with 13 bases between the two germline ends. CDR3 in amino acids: CASSLARGWEGYTF. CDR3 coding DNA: TGTGCCAGCAGCTTAGCTAGGGGCTGGGAAGGCTACACCTTC. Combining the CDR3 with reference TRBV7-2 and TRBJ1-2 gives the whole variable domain GAGVSQSPSNKVTEKGKDVELRCDPISGHTALYWYRQSLGQGLEFLIYFQGNSAPDKSGLPSDRFSAERTGGSVSTLTIQRTQQEDSAVYLCASSLARGWEGYTFGSGTRLTVV.

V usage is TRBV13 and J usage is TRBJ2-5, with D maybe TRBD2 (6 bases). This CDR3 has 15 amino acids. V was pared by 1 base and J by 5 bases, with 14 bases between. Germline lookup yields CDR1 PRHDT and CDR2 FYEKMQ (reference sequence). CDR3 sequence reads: CASSLVSGTGETQYF. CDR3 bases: TGTGCCAGCAGCTTAGTTTCCGGGACTGGGGAGACCCAGTACTTC.